This T cell receptor beta chain was profiled in a study of T cell responses to AZD1222 COVID-19 vaccine. With respect to this clone: Its antigen is undetermined.

This CDR3 region has 13 residues. Germline CDR1 and CDR2: SGHNT and YYREEE (reference sequence). Trimming took off 4 bases at V and 8 bases at J, with 15 bases between the two ends. Study conclusions and caveats: Mostly white British, mostly female donors; authors suggested clonal diversity may be underestimated. Researchers report vaccine-associated CD4 TCRs spanning spike, with dominance at 160-218 and 743-854. Baseline serology detected seropositivity in only a handful of AZD1222 recipients. Scientists sampled the repertoires only once the peak T cell response had passed.

TCRdb's copy holds only in-frame clones and misses some; the assay was immunoSEQ multiplex PCR. The table records 120,000 to 150,000 clones, around nine tenths of them present only once. V gene TRBV5-4 combines with J gene TRBJ1-2; D not resolved. Here the sequenced sample was peripheral blood, taken 28 days after the second AZD1222 dose. The source of this sequence is an adult who received the AZD1222 COVID-19 vaccine. The CDR3 region is CASSLPGTQGYTF. In DNA, the CDR3 is TGTGCCAGCAGCCTCCCAGGAACACAAGGCTACACCTTC.